This T cell receptor (beta chain) appears in the sequencing data of a study of blood T cell repertoires in COVID-19. Study background: Some COVID-19 samples were acute and others convalescent; all came from the United States, Italy and Spain. From T cells, B-cell-depleted T cells, or PBMCs came the material, which was cDNA or gDNA.

The CDR3 sequence is 15 residues long. The V end lost 6 bases, the J end lost 0 bases, and 14 bases lay between the germline ends. CDR1 is MDHEN and CDR2 is SYDVKM in the germline V gene. How the authors handled the data: The assay estimated nucleated cells by amplifying reference gene primers. Generated by immunoSEQ multiplex PCR, the TCRdb table keeps only in-frame clones and is missing some. V, J and clone size are taken as reported in that table, and D and trimming were inferred from the DNA itself. The data hold 250,000 to 350,000 clones, with roughly nine tenths observed a single time. This TCR came from a man between 18 and 35 years old with active or convalescent COVID-19. This chain links TRBV28 with TRBJ1-1; D not resolved. The specimen sequenced was peripheral blood. The CDR3 DNA is TGTGCCAGCAGGGGTTTGGGCAGACTGAACACTGAAGCTTTCTTT. Its protein is CASRGLGRLNTEAFF.